Presented here are 29 T cell receptor beta chains from one specimen sequenced in a study of cytomegalovirus exposure and HLA in healthy donors. The PCR was carried out with 60 Vbeta primers and 13 Jbeta primers. Sequencing used immunoSEQ multiplex PCR; TCRdb keeps in-frame clones, though not all of them. The sample has about 230,000 clones, approximately 82% seen once. Sequencing was performed on PBMCs. Receptors originate from a middle-aged woman in good health and CMV-seronegative.

The chain combines TRBV4-2 with TRBJ1-2, with D hard to call. The CDR3 spans 13 residues. Deletions cut 1 base from V and 5 bases from J, with 8 bases between. Germline V lookup: CDR1 LGHNA, CDR2 YNFKEQ. CDR3 nucleotides: TGTGCCAGCAGCCAAGGAGCGGGGTATGGCTACACCTTC. Protein sequence: CASSQGAGYGYTF.

The chain couples TRBV5-1 to TRBJ2-1; 12 bases map to TRBD2. Trimming removed 0 bases from V and 8 bases from J; junction bases left unmatched: 3. The CDR3 consists of 15 residues. Germline CDR1 SGHRS, CDR2 YFSETQ. CDR3 bases: TGCGCCAGCAGCTTGGCTAGCGGGGGGGCTTATGAGCAGTTCTTC. It codes for CASSLASGGAYEQFF.

The rearrangement uses TRBV19 and TRBJ2-5, with TRBD2 matching 7 bases. The CDR3 runs to 14 residues. Germline CDR1 reads LNHDA; CDR2 reads SQIVND (reference sequence). V shed 5 bases and J 2 bases; nucleotides not matched to a gene: 5. The CDR3 DNA reads TGTGCCAGTAGTCGCGGGGGTACTCAAGAGACCCAGTACTTC. Translating gives CASSRGGTQETQYF.

The rearrangement links TRBV6-6 to TRBJ2-3; D uncertain. V lost 0 bases and J lost 1, with 8 bases in between. This CDR3 is 15 amino acids long. CDR1 is MNHNY, CDR2 SVGAGI, per germline (reference sequence). The CDR3 loop reads CASSYSGQGTDTQYF. CDR3 sequence (DNA): TGTGCCAGCAGTTACTCTGGGCAGGGCACAGATACGCAGTATTTT.

The rearrangement uses TRBV28 and TRBJ1-2, with a possible D match to TRBD1 (6 bases). V gave up 3 bases and J gave up 4 bases, with 12 bases separating them. Germline lookup yields CDR1 MDHEN and CDR2 SYDVKM. The CDR3 is 14 residues long. The CDR3 here is CASSFGQGPYGYTF. The CDR3 DNA follows: TGTGCCAGCAGTTTCGGGCAGGGGCCCTATGGCTACACCTTC.

V is TRBV2 and J is TRBJ1-6; 9 nucleotides line up with TRBD1. Unmatched junction bases numbered 7, after V lost 6 bases and J lost 7 bases. The CDR3 spans 15 residues. The V gene's germline CDR1 is SNHLY and CDR2 FYNNEI. DNA of the CDR3: TGTGCCAGCAGCCCTCAAACAGGGGGCAATTCACCCCTCCACTTT. Its protein is CASSPQTGGNSPLHF.

This chain joins TRBV30 and TRBJ1-2; D call uncertain. Between the trimmed V and J ends, which lost 1 base and 4 bases, there was a span of 16 bases. This CDR3 is 15 amino acids long. Germline V CDR1 and CDR2: GTSNPN, SVGIG (reference sequence). This chain's CDR3 is CAWSDGNRDPYGYTF. In DNA, the CDR3 is TGTGCCTGGAGTGACGGGAACCGGGATCCCTATGGCTACACCTTC. Full variable domain (missing parts from reference TRBV30 and TRBJ1-2): SQTIHQWPATLVQPVGSPLSLECTVEGTSNPNLYWYRQAAGRGLQLLFYSVGIGQISSEVPQNLSASRPQDRQFILSSKKLLLSDSGFYLCAWSDGNRDPYGYTFGSGTRLTVV.

The rearrangement joins TRBV15 to TRBJ1-1; the D gene is possibly TRBD1 (6 bases). Trimming left V 5 bases short and J 0 bases short, with 19 bases between. Germline assignment: CDR1 LNHNV and CDR2 YYDKDF (reference sequence). This CDR3 contains 17 residues. The DNA for the CDR3 is TGTGCCACCAGCGCCAGGGGATGGGGATATGTGAACACTGAAGCTTTCTTT. Protein product: CATSARGWGYVNTEAFF. Full variable domain (remainder filled in from reference TRBV15 and TRBJ1-1): DAMVIQNPRYQVTQFGKPVTLSCSQTLNHNVMYWYQQKSSQAPKLLFHYYDKDFNNEADTPDNFQSRRPNTSFCFLDIRSPGLGDTAMYLCATSARGWGYVNTEAFFGQGTRLTVV.

V and J are TRBV7-2 and TRBJ2-2; D call uncertain. Germline CDR1 is SGHTA and CDR2 is FQGNSA. Trimming shortened V by 7 bases and J by 2 bases, and 8 bases separated the two germline ends. The CDR3 extends over 13 amino acids. The CDR3 loop reads CASKSENTGELFF. CDR3 bases: TGTGCCAGCAAGAGCGAAAACACCGGGGAGCTGTTTTTT.

The genes are TRBV30 and TRBJ1-2; the match to TRBD1 covers 8 bases. The CDR3 is 15 amino acids. V lost 3 bases to trimming and J lost 4 bases; unmatched junction nucleotides: 10. Germline V gives CDR1 GTSNPN, CDR2 SVGIG (reference sequence). The CDR3 DNA reads TGTGCCTGGAGGCGGACAGGGAAACAGACCTATGGCTACACCTTC. Encoded protein: CAWRRTGKQTYGYTF.

V usage is TRBV6-6 and J usage is TRBJ1-5; a weak D match, TRBD1 (5 bases). Germline-derived CDR1 and CDR2 are MNHNY and SVGAGI (reference sequence). The CDR3 is 15 residues long. Trimming shortened V by 2 bases and J by 4 bases, and 12 bases separated the two germline ends. The chain's CDR3 is CASSYIGDGNQPQHF. For the CDR3, the DNA is TGTGCCAGCAGTTACATAGGGGATGGGAATCAGCCCCAGCATTTT.

The chain is built from TRBV18 and TRBJ1-1; 10 bases agree with TRBD1. Germline-derived CDR1 and CDR2 are KGHSH and LQKENI. This CDR3 has 16 amino acids. Trimming took 6 bases from V and 3 from J; bases not matched to a gene: 10. The CDR3: CASSPGTGVVDTEAFF. In nucleotides, the CDR3 is TGTGCCAGCTCGCCCGGGACAGGGGTAGTAGACACTGAAGCTTTCTTT.

This clone was observed a few times. The chain links TRBV6-5 to TRBJ2-5, with D possibly being TRBD1 (6 bases). Germline V gives CDR1 MNHEY, CDR2 SVGAGI. The CDR3 is 13 amino acids. V was pared by 6 bases and J by 5 bases, with 13 bases between. In DNA, the CDR3 is TGTGCCAGCAGAGGGGGTATGGTGGAGACCCAGTACTTC. This encodes CASRGGMVETQYF.

The chain joins TRBV27 to TRBJ2-7, with 7 bases that match TRBD1. Germline V gene sequence: CDR1 MNHEY, CDR2 SMNVEV (reference sequence). V lost 0 bases to trimming and J lost 1 base; unmatched junction nucleotides: 6. The CDR3 spans 16 residues. CDR3 loop: CASSLSGQGVSYEQYF. CDR3 sequence (DNA): TGTGCCAGCAGTTTATCGGGGCAGGGGGTTTCCTACGAGCAGTACTTC.

This chain uses TRBV7-2 with TRBJ2-1, with 13 bases that match TRBD2. Germline lookup yields CDR1 SGHTA and CDR2 FQGNSA. The CDR3 contains 15 residues. The ends lost 5 bases at V and 7 bases at J; junction bases unmatched: 5. In DNA form, the CDR3 reads TGTGCCAGCAGCCAGCGGACTAGCGGGAGAAATGAGCAGTTCTTC. This gives the protein CASSQRTSGRNEQFF.

The J gene is TRBJ2-1, the V gene TRBV27, with 10 bases identical to TRBD1. J gave up 8 bases and V 5 bases, and 12 bases lay outside the gene matches. The CDR3 has 16 residues. The germline CDR1 and CDR2 sequences are MNHEY and SMNVEV (reference sequence). The CDR3 nucleotides are TGTGCCAGCAGTATGATAACCGGGACAGGGGTCCATGAGCAGTTCTTC. Protein: CASSMITGTGVHEQFF.

V gene TRBV27 combines with J gene TRBJ2-3; TRBD2 matches at 7 bases. This CDR3 spans 14 amino acids. V shed 2 bases, J shed 5 bases, and the junction held 4 bases outside the gene matches. The V gene's germline CDR1 is MNHEY and CDR2 SMNVEV (reference sequence). Written as DNA, the CDR3 is TGTGCCAGCAGTTTACCAGGGAGGGGAGATACGCAGTATTTT. This sequence encodes CASSLPGRGDTQYF.

The chain carries TRBV18 and TRBJ1-1; D not resolved. The CDR3 loop spans 15 amino acids. Germline V gene data show CDR1 as KGHSH and CDR2 as LQKENI. Trimming removed 1 base from V and 2 bases from J, with 11 bases in between. The DNA for the CDR3 is TGTGCCAGCTCACCACTTTCCACAACCAACACTGAAGCTTTCTTT. It is translated as CASSPLSTTNTEAFF.

The chain joins TRBV11-2 to TRBJ1-2; D ambiguous. The CDR3 is made up of 13 amino acids. Germline values: CDR1 SGHAT, CDR2 FQNNGV. V lost 0 bases and J 8 bases, leaving 10 bases between the germline ends. CDR3 amino acids: CASSLDRGSGYTF. CDR3 in DNA: TGTGCCAGCAGCTTAGATCGAGGTTCCGGCTACACCTTC.

V and J are TRBV18 and TRBJ2-3, with TRBD2 matching over 7 bases. J gave up 2 bases and V 3 bases, and 5 bases lay outside the gene matches. The length of the CDR3 is 15 residues. Germline lookup yields CDR1 KGHSH and CDR2 LQKENI. The CDR3 protein is CASSPTLADTDTQYF. CDR3 DNA sequence: TGTGCCAGCTCACCGACCCTAGCGGACACAGATACGCAGTATTTT.

This sequence joins TRBV9 and TRBJ2-2; D gene unclear. Trimming shortened V by 0 bases and J by 1 base, and 7 bases separated the two germline ends. This CDR3 comprises 15 residues. Germline V gene data show CDR1 as SGDLS and CDR2 as YYNGEE. CDR3 amino acids: CASSVEQWNTGELFF. As DNA, the CDR3 is TGTGCCAGCAGCGTAGAACAGTGGAACACCGGGGAGCTGTTTTTT.

The V gene is TRBV5-1, the J gene TRBJ1-2; D is uncertain. V lost 1 base and J lost 2, with 6 bases in between. Germline CDR1 and CDR2: SGHRS and YFSETQ. The CDR3 spans 13 residues. The CDR3 DNA reads TGCGCCAGCAGCTTGAACACAAACTATGGCTACACCTTC. This gives the protein CASSLNTNYGYTF.

The chain couples TRBV7-2 to TRBJ2-3, with 8 bases that match TRBD2. Germline V gives CDR1 SGHTA, CDR2 FQGNSA. The V and J ends lost 7 bases and 1 base, in that order; junction bases with no gene match: 7. The CDR3 is made up of 15 amino acids. The CDR3 DNA follows: TGTGCCAGCACCACGCATAGCGGGGGCACAGATACGCAGTATTTT. Its translation is CASTTHSGGTDTQYF. Variable domain in full (rest from reference TRBV7-2 and TRBJ2-3): GAGVSQSPSNKVTEKGKDVELRCDPISGHTALYWYRQSLGQGLEFLIYFQGNSAPDKSGLPSDRFSAERTGGSVSTLTIQRTQQEDSAVYLCASTTHSGGTDTQYFGPGTRLTVL.

The rearrangement links TRBV5-6 to TRBJ1-3; D gene uncertain. V lost 0 bases and J 0 bases, leaving 7 bases between the germline ends. Germline V gene data show CDR1 as SGHDT and CDR2 as YYEEEE. The CDR3 length is 15 residues. CDR3 amino acids: CASSLVPGSGNTIYF. DNA of the CDR3: TGTGCCAGCAGCTTGGTTCCGGGCTCTGGAAACACCATATATTTT.

This clone was observed a handful of times. The chain combines TRBV14 with TRBJ1-2; TRBD1 agrees at 9 bases. Looked up from germline, CDR1 is SGHDN and CDR2 is FVKESK. The CDR3 runs 15 residues. Trimming took 3 bases from V and 6 from J; bases not matched to a gene: 8. Written as DNA, the CDR3 is TGTGCCAGCAGCCATCGACAGGGGGTAAAGGATGGCTACACCTTC. This codes for CASSHRQGVKDGYTF.

The rearrangement links TRBV18 to TRBJ1-1, with D uncertain. Between the trimmed V and J ends, which lost 2 bases and 0 bases, there was a span of 4 bases. Germline loops: CDR1 KGHSH, CDR2 LQKENI. The CDR3 extends over 13 amino acids. CDR3 bases: TGTGCCAGCTCACCAGAGTTGAACACTGAAGCTTTCTTT. Translated: CASSPELNTEAFF.

The V call is TRBV11-2, the J call TRBJ1-1; the D is unclear. V dropped 4 bases and J dropped 6 bases, with 12 bases sitting between them. The CDR3 runs 13 residues. CDR1 and CDR2 from the germline V gene are SGHAT and FQNNGV. CDR3 sequence: CASSWVDEAEAFF. The DNA for the CDR3 is TGTGCCAGCAGCTGGGTGGATGAGGCTGAAGCTTTCTTT.

The chain uses TRBV6-1 and TRBJ1-1; D may be TRBD1 (6 bases). The CDR3 covers 17 residues. Germline-derived CDR1 and CDR2 are MNHNS and SASEGT. V lost 3 bases and J lost 8, with 25 bases in between. The CDR3 region is CASSDQPSTGIGGEAFF. The DNA of the CDR3 is TGTGCCAGCAGTGACCAACCCAGCACCGGGATTGGGGGCGAAGCTTTCTTT.

The chain is built from TRBV19 and TRBJ2-7; TRBD1 aligns across 7 bases. V shed 6 bases and J 4 bases; nucleotides not matched to a gene: 6. CDR1 is LNHDA and CDR2 is SQIVND in the germline V gene (reference sequence). The CDR3 sequence is 13 residues long. The CDR3 is CASSRDRDYEQYF. The CDR3 bases are TGTGCCAGTAGCCGGGACAGAGATTACGAGCAGTACTTC. The full variable domain, rest sourced from reference TRBV19 and TRBJ2-7, is DGGITQSPKYLFRKEGQNVTLSCEQNLNHDAMYWYRQDPGQGLRLIYYSQIVNDFQKGDIAEGYSVSREKKESFPLTVTSAQKNPTAFYLCASSRDRDYEQYFGPGTRLTVT.